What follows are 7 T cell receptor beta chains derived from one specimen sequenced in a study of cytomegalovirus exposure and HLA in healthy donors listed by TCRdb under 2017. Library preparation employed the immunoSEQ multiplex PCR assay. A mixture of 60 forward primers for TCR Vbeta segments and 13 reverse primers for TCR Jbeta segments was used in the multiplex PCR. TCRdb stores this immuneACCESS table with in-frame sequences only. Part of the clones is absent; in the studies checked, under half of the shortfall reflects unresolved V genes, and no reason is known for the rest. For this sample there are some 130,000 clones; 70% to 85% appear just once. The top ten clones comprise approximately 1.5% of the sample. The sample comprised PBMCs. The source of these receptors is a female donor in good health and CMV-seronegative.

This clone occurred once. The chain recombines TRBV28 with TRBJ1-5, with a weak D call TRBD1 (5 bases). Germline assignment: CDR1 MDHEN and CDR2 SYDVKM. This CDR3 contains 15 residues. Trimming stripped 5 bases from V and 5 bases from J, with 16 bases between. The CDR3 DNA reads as TGTGCCAGCAGTCCTTCCGACAGCTATTATCAGCCCCAGCATTTT. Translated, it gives CASSPSDSYYQPQHF.

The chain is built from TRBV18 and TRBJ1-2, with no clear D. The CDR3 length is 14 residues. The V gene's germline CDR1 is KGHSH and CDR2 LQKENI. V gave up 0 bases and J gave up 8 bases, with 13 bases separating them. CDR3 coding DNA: TGTGCCAGCTCACCACCCGGGGATCGAGGAGGCTACACCTTC. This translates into CASSPPGDRGGYTF.

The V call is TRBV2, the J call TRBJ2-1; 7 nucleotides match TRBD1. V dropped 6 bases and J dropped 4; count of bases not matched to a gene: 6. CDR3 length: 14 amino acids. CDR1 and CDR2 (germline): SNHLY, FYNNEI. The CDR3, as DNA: TGTGCCAGCAGAGCCGGACAGGATTACAATGAGCAGTTCTTC. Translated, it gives CASRAGQDYNEQFF.

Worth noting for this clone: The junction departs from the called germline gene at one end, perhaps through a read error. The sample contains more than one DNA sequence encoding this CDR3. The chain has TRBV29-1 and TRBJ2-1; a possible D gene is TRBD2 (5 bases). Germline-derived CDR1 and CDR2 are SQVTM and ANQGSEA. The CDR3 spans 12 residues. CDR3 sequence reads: CSALRESNEQFF. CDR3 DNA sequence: TGCAGCGCCCTAAGGGAGTCCAATGAGCAATTCTTC.

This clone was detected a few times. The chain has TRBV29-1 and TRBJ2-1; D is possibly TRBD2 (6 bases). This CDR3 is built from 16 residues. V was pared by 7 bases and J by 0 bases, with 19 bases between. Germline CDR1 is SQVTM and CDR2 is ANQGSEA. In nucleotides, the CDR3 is TGCAGCGGTCAGGTAGCGGAGCCTCTCTCCTACAATGAGCAGTTCTTC. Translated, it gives CSGQVAEPLSYNEQFF.

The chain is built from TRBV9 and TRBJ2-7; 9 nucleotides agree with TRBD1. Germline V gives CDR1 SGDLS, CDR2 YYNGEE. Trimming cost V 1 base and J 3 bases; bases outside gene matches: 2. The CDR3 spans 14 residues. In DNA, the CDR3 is TGTGCCAGCAGCGTAATGGACAGGGGCTACGAGCAGTACTTC. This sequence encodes CASSVMDRGYEQYF.

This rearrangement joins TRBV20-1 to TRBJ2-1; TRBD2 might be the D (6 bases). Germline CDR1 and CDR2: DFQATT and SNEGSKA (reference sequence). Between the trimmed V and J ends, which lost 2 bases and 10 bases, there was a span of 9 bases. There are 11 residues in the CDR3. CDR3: CSARRAGEQFF. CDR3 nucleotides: TGCAGTGCTAGACGGGCGGGGGAGCAGTTCTTC.